Described below is a single TCR beta chain sequence and its context. The antigen remains unidentified. Germline loops: CDR1 SGHAT, CDR2 FQNNGV. V was trimmed by 5 bases and J by 4 bases, leaving 15 bases between them. The CDR3 extends over 15 amino acids. These data come from a study of post-analysis software for immune sequencing data. Unique molecular identifiers were built into the TCR beta cDNA libraries. When 1 to 10 million T cells were used, they gave about 550,000 cDNA molecules. In TCRdb, the PCR reads were re-called with MiXCR into one record per CDR3 protein. The sample consists of about 540,000 distinct CDR3 sequences, roughly 34% of them appearing once. Study-wide findings and caveats: Among 4 or 5 TRBV segments more frequent in patients than controls were TRBV5-6, TRBV5-1 and TRBV20-1. Normalized Chao1 diversity in multiple sclerosis patients fell significantly below that of controls.

The chain uses TRBV11-2 and TRBJ1-5, with TRBD1 as a possible D gene (6 bases). The sequence was collected from a girl aged 2-17 years with multiple sclerosis. Sequences were obtained from blood. Written as DNA, the CDR3 is TGTGCCAGCAGCGATCTACAGGGACCGAATCAGCCCCAGCATTTT. Its translation: CASSDLQGPNQPQHF. The variable domain in full, with the rest retrieved from reference TRBV11-2 and TRBJ1-5, is EAGVAQSPRYKIIEKRQSVAFWCNPISGHATLYWYQQILGQGPKLLIQFQNNGVVDDSQLPKDRFSAERLKGVDSTLKIQPAKLEDSAVYLCASSDLQGPNQPQHFGDGTRLSIL.